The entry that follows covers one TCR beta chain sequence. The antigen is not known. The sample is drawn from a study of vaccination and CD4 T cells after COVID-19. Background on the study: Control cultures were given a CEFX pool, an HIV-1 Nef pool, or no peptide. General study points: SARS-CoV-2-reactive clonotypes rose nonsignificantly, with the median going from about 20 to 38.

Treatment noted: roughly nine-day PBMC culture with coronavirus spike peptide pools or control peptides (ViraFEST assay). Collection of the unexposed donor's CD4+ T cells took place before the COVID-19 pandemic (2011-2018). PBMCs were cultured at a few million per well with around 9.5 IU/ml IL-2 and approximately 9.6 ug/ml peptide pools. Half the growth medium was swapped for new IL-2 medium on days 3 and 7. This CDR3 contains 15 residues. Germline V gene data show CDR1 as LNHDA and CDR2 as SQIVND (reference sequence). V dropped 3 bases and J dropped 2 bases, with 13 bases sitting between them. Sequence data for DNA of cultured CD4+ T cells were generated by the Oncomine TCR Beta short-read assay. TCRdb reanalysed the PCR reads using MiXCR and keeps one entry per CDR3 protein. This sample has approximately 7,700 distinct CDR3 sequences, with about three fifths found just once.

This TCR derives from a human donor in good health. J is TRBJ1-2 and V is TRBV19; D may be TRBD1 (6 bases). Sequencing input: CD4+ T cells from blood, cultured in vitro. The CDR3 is CASSMWQGKNYGYTF. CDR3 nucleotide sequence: TGTGCCAGTAGTATGTGGCAGGGGAAGAACTATGGCTACACCTTC.